The clone carrying this T cell receptor (beta chain) has more than one count but fewer than ten. The target antigen is unknown. Primers: 60 Vbeta forward and 13 Jbeta reverse. Profiled with immunoSEQ multiplex PCR; TCRdb holds only in-frame clones, not every one. The profile shows roughly 190,000 clones, 65% to 75% of them singletons. This entry belongs to a study of cytomegalovirus exposure and HLA in healthy donors. The V gene lost 5 bases and the J gene lost 0 bases, with 14 bases spanning the gap. CDR1 and CDR2 from the germline V gene are MNHEY and SVGAGI. The CDR3 is made up of 15 amino acids. Study-wide results and limits: An analysis was carried out later, and it reportedly showed fewer N-insertions in an Asian-associated ancestry cluster than the roughly 670-donor mean. Association of a missense DCLRE1C variant with TCR beta V- and J-gene trimming was reported in a later analysis.

The clonotype originates from a man aged 30-40 years in good health and CMV-seropositive. The chain has TRBV6-5 and TRBJ2-7; TRBD1 is a possible D gene (6 bases). The source material was PBMCs. CDR3 amino acids: CASSPPQGPSYEQYF. The CDR3, as DNA: TGTGCCAGCAGTCCCCCACAGGGTCCCTCCTACGAGCAGTACTTC.